The sequence of this T cell receptor (beta chain) was determined in a study of blood T cells in healthy people across ages. Study in general: About one barcoded beta molecule per two T cells was the capture yield of template switching.

The CDR3 loop spans 14 amino acids. The germline CDR1 and CDR2 sequences are SGHAT and FQDESV (reference sequence). The V end was cut by 4 bases, the J end by 2 bases, with 8 bases between. Overall study results and limits: The long-lived group displayed more naive CD4+ cells, plus higher diversity, than the aged donors did.

A sample-barcoded 5' primer and a J-beta primer mix were used in a second PCR of about 7 to 12 cycles. TCRdb re-called the 5' RACE reads with MiXCR, one entry per CDR3 protein. The sample carries approximately 1,700,000 distinct CDR3 sequences, 30% to 40% recorded once. This clonotype was detected a few times. The antigen is unknown. This chain links TRBV11-1 with TRBJ1-4; D uncertain. Material: blood. The sequence was obtained from a human donor in good health. The CDR3 coding sequence is TGTGCCAGCAGCTCTGCGATCACTAATGAAAAACTGTTTTTT. Its translation: CASSSAITNEKLFF. Using reference TRBV11-1 and TRBJ1-4 for the parts outside the CDR3, the full variable domain is EAEVAQSPRYKITEKSQAVAFWCDPISGHATLYWYRQILGQGPELLVQFQDESVVDDSQLPKDRFSAERLKGVDSTLKIQPAELGDSAMYLCASSSAITNEKLFFGSGTQLSVL.